This TCR beta chain appears in the sequencing data of a study of T and B cells in COVID-19 patients. Multiplex PCR with BIOMED2 TRB-A/B primer pools amplified TRB rearrangements. TCRdb analysed the multiplex PCR reads with MiXCR anew, one entry per CDR3 protein. The sample consists of 20,000 to 25,000 distinct CDR3 sequences, approximately 30% of them appearing once. TRB was amplified from approximately 250-500 ng of blood genomic DNA. The origin of this receptor is a human donor who had recovered from COVID-19. The sequenced sample consisted of blood.

CDR3 amino acids: CASSPGQGVYEQYF. DNA for the CDR3: TGTGCCAGTAGTCCCGGACAGGGGGTCTACGAGCAGTACTTC. The genes are TRBV19 and TRBJ2-7; 10 bases match TRBD1. The CDR3 is 14 residues long. Germline V gene lookup returns CDR1 LNHDA and CDR2 SQIVND (reference sequence). J lost 3 bases, V lost 5 bases, and 4 bases had no gene match.